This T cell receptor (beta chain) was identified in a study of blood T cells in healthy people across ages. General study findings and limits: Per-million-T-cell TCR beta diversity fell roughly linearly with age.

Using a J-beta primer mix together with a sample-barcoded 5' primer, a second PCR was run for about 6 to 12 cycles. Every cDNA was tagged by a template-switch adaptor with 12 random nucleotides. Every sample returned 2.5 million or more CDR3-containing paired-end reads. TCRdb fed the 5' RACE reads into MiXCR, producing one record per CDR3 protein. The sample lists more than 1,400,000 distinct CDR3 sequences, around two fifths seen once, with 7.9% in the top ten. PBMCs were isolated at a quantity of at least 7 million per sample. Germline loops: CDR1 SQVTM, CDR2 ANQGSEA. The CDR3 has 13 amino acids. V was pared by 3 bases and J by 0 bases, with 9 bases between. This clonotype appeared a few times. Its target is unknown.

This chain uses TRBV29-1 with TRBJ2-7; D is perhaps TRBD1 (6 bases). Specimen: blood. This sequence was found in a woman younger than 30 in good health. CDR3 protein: CSVDGDNSYEQYF. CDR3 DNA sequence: TGCAGCGTTGATGGGGACAACTCCTACGAGCAGTACTTC.